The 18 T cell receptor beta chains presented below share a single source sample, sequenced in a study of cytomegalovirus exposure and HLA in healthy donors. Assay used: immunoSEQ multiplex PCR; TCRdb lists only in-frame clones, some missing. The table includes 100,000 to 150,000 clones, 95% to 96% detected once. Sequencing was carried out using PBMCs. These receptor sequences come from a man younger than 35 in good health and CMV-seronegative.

The CDR3 sequence is CAILAGQETQYF. The DNA for the CDR3 is TGTGCCATCCTTGCAGGACAAGAGACCCAGTACTTC. The genes are TRBV28 and TRBJ2-5; D unresolved. Germline lookup yields CDR1 MDHEN and CDR2 SYDVKM. V was shortened by 10 bases and J by 2 bases, with 11 bases between the two germline ends. CDR3 size: 12 residues.

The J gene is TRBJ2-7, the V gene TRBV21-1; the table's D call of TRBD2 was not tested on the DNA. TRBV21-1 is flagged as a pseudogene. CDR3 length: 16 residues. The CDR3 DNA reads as TGTGCCAGCAGCAAAGGTTGTCTAGCGGCCTCCTACGAGCAGTACTTC. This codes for CASSKGCLAASYEQYF.

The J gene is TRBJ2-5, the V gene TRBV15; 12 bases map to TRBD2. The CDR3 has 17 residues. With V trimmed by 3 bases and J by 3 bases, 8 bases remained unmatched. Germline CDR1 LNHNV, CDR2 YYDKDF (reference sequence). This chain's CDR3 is CATSSGLAGGIKETQYF. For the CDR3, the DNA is TGTGCCACCAGCAGCGGTCTAGCGGGAGGGATAAAAGAGACCCAGTACTTC.

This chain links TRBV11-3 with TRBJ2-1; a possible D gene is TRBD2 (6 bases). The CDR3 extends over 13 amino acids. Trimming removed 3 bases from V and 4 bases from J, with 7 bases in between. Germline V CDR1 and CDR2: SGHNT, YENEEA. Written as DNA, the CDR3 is TGTGCCAGCAGCTTGGGGACTTACAATGAGCAGTTCTTC. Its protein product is CASSLGTYNEQFF.

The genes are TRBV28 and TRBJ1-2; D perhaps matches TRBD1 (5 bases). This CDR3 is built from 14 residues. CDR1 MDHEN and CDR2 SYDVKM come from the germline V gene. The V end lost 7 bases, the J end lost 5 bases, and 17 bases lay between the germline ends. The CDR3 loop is CASIAAGQLYGYTF. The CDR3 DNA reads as TGTGCCAGCATCGCGGCGGGGCAGTTATATGGCTACACCTTC.

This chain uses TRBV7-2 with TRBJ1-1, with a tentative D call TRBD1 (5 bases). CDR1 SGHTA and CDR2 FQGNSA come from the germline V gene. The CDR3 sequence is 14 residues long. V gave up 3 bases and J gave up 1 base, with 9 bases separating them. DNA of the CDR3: TGTGCCAGCAGCTTCACAACAGGGAACACTGAAGCTTTCTTT. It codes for CASSFTTGNTEAFF.

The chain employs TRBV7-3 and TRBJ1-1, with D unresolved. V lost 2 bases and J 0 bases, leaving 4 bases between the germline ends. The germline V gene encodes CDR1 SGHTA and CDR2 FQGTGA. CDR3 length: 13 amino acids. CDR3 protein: CASSLDMNTEAFF. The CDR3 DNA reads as TGTGCCAGCAGCTTAGACATGAACACTGAAGCTTTCTTT.

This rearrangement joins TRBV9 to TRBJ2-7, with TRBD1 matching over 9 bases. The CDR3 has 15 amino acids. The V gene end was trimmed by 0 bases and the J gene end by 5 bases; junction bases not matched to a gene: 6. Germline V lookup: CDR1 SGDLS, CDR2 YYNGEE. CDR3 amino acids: CASSVDATGGNEQYF. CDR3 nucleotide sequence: TGTGCCAGCAGCGTAGACGCGACAGGGGGGAACGAGCAGTACTTC.

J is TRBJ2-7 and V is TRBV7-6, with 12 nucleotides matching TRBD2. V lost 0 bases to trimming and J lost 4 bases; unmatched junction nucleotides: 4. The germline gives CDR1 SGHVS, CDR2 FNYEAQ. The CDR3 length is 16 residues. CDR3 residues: CASSLAPSGRAYEQYF. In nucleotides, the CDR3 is TGTGCCAGCAGCTTAGCGCCTAGCGGGAGGGCTTACGAGCAGTACTTC. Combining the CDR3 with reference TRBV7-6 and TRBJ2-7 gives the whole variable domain GAGVSQSPRYKVTKRGQDVALRCDPISGHVSLYWYRQALGQGPEFLTYFNYEAQQDKSGLPNDRFSAERPEGSISTLTIQRTEQRDSAMYRCASSLAPSGRAYEQYFGPGTRLTVT.

CDR3 nucleotides: TGTGCCAGCAGTCCCGAGGACAGCTCCTACGAGCAGTACTTC. Protein product: CASSPEDSSYEQYF. This chain uses TRBV28 with TRBJ2-7, with a tentative D call TRBD1 (6 bases). Deletions cut 5 bases from V and 0 bases from J, with 11 bases between. CDR1 is MDHEN and CDR2 is SYDVKM in the germline V gene. This CDR3 is built from 14 residues.

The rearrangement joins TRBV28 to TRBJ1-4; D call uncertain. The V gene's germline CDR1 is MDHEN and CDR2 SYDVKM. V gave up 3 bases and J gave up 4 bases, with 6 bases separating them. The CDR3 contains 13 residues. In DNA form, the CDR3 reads TGTGCCAGCAGTTTTTTTAATAATGAAAAACTGTTTTTT. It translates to CASSFFNNEKLFF. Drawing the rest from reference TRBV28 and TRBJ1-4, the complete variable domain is DVKVTQSSRYLVKRTGEKVFLECVQDMDHENMFWYRQDPGLGLRLIYFSYDVKMKEKGDIPEGYSVSREKKERFSLILESASTNQTSMYLCASSFFNNEKLFFGSGTQLSVL.

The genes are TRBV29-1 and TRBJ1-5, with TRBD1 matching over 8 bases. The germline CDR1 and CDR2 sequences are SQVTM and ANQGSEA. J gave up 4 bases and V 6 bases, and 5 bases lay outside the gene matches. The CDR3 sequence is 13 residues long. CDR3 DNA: TGCAGCGTCACAGGGGGAAGGAATCAGCCCCAGCATTTT. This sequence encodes CSVTGGRNQPQHF.

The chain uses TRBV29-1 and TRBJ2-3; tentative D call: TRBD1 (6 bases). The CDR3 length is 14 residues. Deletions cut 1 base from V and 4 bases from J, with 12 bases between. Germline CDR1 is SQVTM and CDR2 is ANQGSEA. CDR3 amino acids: CSVEGAGAADTQYF. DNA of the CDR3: TGCAGCGTTGAAGGAGCAGGGGCTGCAGATACGCAGTATTTT.

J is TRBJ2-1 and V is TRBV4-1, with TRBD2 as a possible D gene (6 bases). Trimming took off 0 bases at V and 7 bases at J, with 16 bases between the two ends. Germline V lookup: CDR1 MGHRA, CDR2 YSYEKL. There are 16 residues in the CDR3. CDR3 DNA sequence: TGCGCCAGCAGCCAAGATCGGAGGGAGGCCGGAAATGAGCAGTTCTTC. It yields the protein CASSQDRREAGNEQFF.

CDR3 coding DNA: TGTGCCAGCAGCGAGACAGGGTACGAGCAGTACTTC. Translating it yields CASSETGYEQYF. The rearrangement uses TRBV7-9 and TRBJ2-7, with 7 nucleotides matching TRBD1. Losses at the gene ends were 5 bases for V and 4 bases for J; bases not matched to a gene: 2. Germline V gene lookup returns CDR1 SEHNR and CDR2 FQNEAQ (reference sequence). The CDR3 extends over 12 amino acids.

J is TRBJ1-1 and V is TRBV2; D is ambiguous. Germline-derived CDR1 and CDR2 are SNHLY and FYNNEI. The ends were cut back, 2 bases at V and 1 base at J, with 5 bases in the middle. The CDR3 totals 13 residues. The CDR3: CASSEMANTEAFF. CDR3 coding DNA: TGTGCCAGCAGTGAAATGGCGAACACTGAAGCTTTCTTT.

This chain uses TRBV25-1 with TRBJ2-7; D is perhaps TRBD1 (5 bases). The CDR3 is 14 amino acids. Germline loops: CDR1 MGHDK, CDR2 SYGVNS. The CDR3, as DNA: TGTGCGGTGAGTGACAAAGGACATCCCTACGAGCAGTACTTC. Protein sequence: CAVSDKGHPYEQYF.

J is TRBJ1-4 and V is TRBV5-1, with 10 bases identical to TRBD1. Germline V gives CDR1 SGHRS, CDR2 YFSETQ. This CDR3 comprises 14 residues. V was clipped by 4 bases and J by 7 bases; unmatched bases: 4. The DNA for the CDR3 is TGCGCCAGCAGCACCCGGGACAGGGGTGAAAAACTGTTTTTT. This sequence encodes CASSTRDRGEKLFF.